This TCR beta chain was identified during a study of vaccination effects on CD4 cells after COVID-19. Generated by immunoSEQ multiplex PCR, the TCRdb table keeps only in-frame clones and is missing some. The sample consists of tens of thousands of clones, around 80% of them appearing once. Germline V gives CDR1 LGHDT, CDR2 YNNKEL (reference sequence). This CDR3 region has 13 residues. Between the trimmed V and J ends, which lost 4 bases and 12 bases, there was a span of 15 bases. Antigen-specific CD4+ T cells expanded by the ViraFEST assay with viral peptide pools were then sequenced. The culture ran for nine to ten days, and then CD4+ T cells were isolated. Convalescent patients had PCR-confirmed SARS-CoV-2 infection between March and December 2020. A few counts support this clone. Its target is unknown.

This chain connects TRBV3-1 (or the pseudogene TRBV3-2) to TRBJ1-4, with D perhaps TRBD1 (6 bases). This TCR was recovered from a human donor who had a prior SARS-CoV-2 infection. Material: CD4+ T cells from PBMCs cultured with HIV peptides, obtained before COVID-19 vaccination. Subset denoted: HIV-1 Nef peptide pool negative control/reference culture. As DNA, the CDR3 is TGTGCCAGCAGCCCGCGGCGGGGGCGAGAACTGTTTTTT. This sequence encodes CASSPRRGRELFF.